This T cell receptor beta chain derives from a study of CD8+ T cells in alopecia areata. The CDR3 covers 16 residues. V dropped 8 bases and J dropped 9; count of bases not matched to a gene: 21. Germline assignment: CDR1 SQVTM and CDR2 ANQGSEA. Remarks on this clone: Its specificity is unknown.

This sample's treatment: oral pan-JAK inhibitor, 5-10 mg twice daily. Sorting separated CD4+ and CD8+ T cells out of PBMCs. Extraction of RNA preceded its reverse transcription into cDNA, which served as the sequencing template. TCRdb's copy holds only in-frame clones and misses some; the assay was immunoSEQ multiplex PCR. The data show approximately 210,000 clones, roughly three fifths seen once. Broader study findings: Uncertainty about whether baseline CD8+ expansion is linked to response remains, with one nonresponder. Although TCR sharing was seen in mice, sharing across patients was less clear, possibly for HLA-related reasons.

The sequencing here drew on CD4+ T cells sorted from blood, taken around week 44, from a patient treated with tofacitinib. The gene calls are TRBV29-1 and TRBJ2-1; 8 nucleotides align to TRBD2. The TCR comes from a human donor with alopecia areata. The DNA of the CDR3 is TGCAGCTTCTCAGGCCGGGGGGGCAGCAGTTTCGGTGAGCAGTTCTTC. It specifies CSFSGRGGSSFGEQFF.